This T cell receptor beta chain was obtained from a study of T-cell reconstitution after alpha-beta-depleted transplantation in children. The library targeted TCRbeta and was prepared with unique molecular identifiers. TCRdb ran MiXCR on the PCR reads and lists one entry per CDR3 protein. The data show hundreds of thousands of distinct CDR3 sequences, with around 12% seen just once and approximately 2.4% held by the top ten. V shed 4 bases and J shed 0 bases, with 11 bases lying between them. Germline CDR1 SGHRS, CDR2 YFSETQ. This CDR3 is 15 amino acids long. This clonotype was recorded at least ten times.

The material sequenced was PBMCs from the stem cell graft donor, taken from the stem cell graft. This TCR derives from a human donor who donated a stem cell graft to a child with acute lymphoblastic leukemia. The chain is built from TRBV5-1 and TRBJ2-1, with D uncertain. The CDR3 is CASSQTESSYNEQFF. CDR3 nucleotide sequence: TGCGCCAGCAGCCAAACGGAGAGCTCCTACAATGAGCAGTTCTTC.